The clone carrying this TCR beta chain was recorded once. Its antigen is unknown. Donors ranged from about 6 to 95 years old and were healthy Caucasians in Russia. This sample was taken from a study of blood T cells in healthy people across ages. Findings and caveats of the study: Age brought a roughly linear fall in TCR beta diversity measured per million T cells.

Primed by a sample-barcoded 5' primer and a J-beta primer mix, a second PCR proceeded for about 6 to 12 cycles. The authors tagged each cDNA molecule using a template-switch adaptor with 12 random nucleotides. Each single sample gave us at least 2.5 million CDR3-containing paired-end reads. TCRdb reprocessed the 5' RACE reads via MiXCR and lists one record per CDR3 protein. Of around 900,000 distinct CDR3 sequences listed, 51% are singletons. Trimming pared 2 bases from V and 2 bases from J, leaving 7 bases between. The CDR3 extends over 14 amino acids. Germline-derived CDR1 and CDR2 are MDHEN and SYDVKM.

The material sequenced was blood. The V gene is TRBV28, the J gene TRBJ1-5; D call uncertain. The TCR comes from a woman aged 55-70 years in good health. The CDR3 sequence: CASSLLHGNQPQHF. CDR3 in DNA: TGTGCCAGCAGTTTACTCCATGGCAATCAGCCCCAGCATTTT.